This TCR beta chain emerged from a study of T cell responses to AZD1222 COVID-19 vaccine. Clones were read by immunoSEQ multiplex PCR, and TCRdb kept only the in-frame ones, dropping some. The data contain some 150,000 clones, about 93% of them singletons. Regarding the study as a whole: White British ancestry dominated among donors, who included more females, and clonal diversity was possibly underestimated.

Concerning this clone itself: Antigen: not known.

The TCR originated in an adult in good health. Sample: peripheral blood, taken on day 0 of AZD1222 vaccination.

The CDR3 DNA is TGTGCCAGCAGCTTGGGACTAGCGGGAGGGCGCGAGCAGTACTTC. Translating it yields CASSLGLAGGREQYF. The V call is TRBV5-4, the J call TRBJ2-7; TRBD2 matches 14 bases. Germline lookup yields CDR1 SGHNT and CDR2 YYREEE (reference sequence). CDR3 length: 15 residues. The junction had 2 bases not matched to a gene; V was cut back by 0 bases and J by 6 bases.